This T cell receptor (beta chain) is from a study of blood T cell repertoires in COVID-19. Study details: Material from acute and convalescent COVID-19 was sourced from the United States, Italy and Spain. PBMCs, B-cell-depleted T cells, or T cells provided the cDNA or gDNA that made up the material.

CDR1 and CDR2 from the germline V gene are SGHTA and FQGNSA. This CDR3 contains 18 residues. V trimming: 2 bases; J trimming: 4 bases; junction bases outside the gene matches: 13. The authors' processing: Quantification of nucleated cells was approximated via reference gene primer amplification. Libraries were prepared by immunoSEQ multiplex PCR; TCRdb keeps only in-frame clonotypes and omits some of them. Clonal size and the V and J genes are those of that table, whereas D and trimming came from the DNA. Of more than 250,000 clones listed, around 86% are singletons. The TCR comes from a woman in her 30s who had recovered from COVID-19. Input material: peripheral blood. The chain joins TRBV7-2 to TRBJ2-5; TRBD2 matches at 10 bases. As DNA, the CDR3 is TGTGCCAGCAGCTTATGGGTAGCGGGGGGAGAGGGTGGAGAGACCCAGTACTTC. Amino acid sequence: CASSLWVAGGEGGETQYF.